This TCR beta chain was sequenced in a study of Tregs in tolerant kidney transplant recipients. With regard to this clone: The read ends 3 residues before the CDR3 terminus; that terminus is restored from the germline J gene.

TCRdb's table, derived via immunoSEQ multiplex PCR, lists solely in-frame clones and lacks some. The sample table includes approximately 49,000 clones. The CDR3 is 12 residues long. Trimming left V 3 bases short and J 5 bases short, with 10 bases between. Germline V gene data show CDR1 as DFQATT and CDR2 as SNEGSKA (reference sequence). This sequence joins TRBV20-1 and TRBJ1-1; a possible D gene is TRBD1 (6 bases). Sample: CD4+ T cells from blood, taken before the transplant. The TCR sequence derives from a human donor who received a combined kidney and bone marrow transplant. The CDR3 bases that were read are TGCAGTGCTAGCCGGGGGGCGACTGAA. Its protein product is CSASRGATE. In full, the CDR3 is CSASRGATEAFF.